Presented here are 21 T cell receptor beta chains from one specimen sequenced in a study of cytomegalovirus exposure and HLA in healthy donors. The PCR had 60 Vbeta and 13 Jbeta primers. Clones were sequenced by immunoSEQ multiplex PCR, and TCRdb holds only the in-frame ones, with some missing. This sample carries 200,000 to 250,000 clones, around 89% of them seen once, and the ten largest clones take about 1%. The sample taken for sequencing was PBMCs. The receptors derive from a young woman in good health and CMV-seronegative.

The chain has TRBV7-9 and TRBJ2-5; 7 positions agree with TRBD1. Unmatched junction bases numbered 3, after V lost 6 bases and J lost 5 bases. Germline CDR1 and CDR2: SEHNR and FQNEAQ (reference sequence). The length of the CDR3 is 12 residues. The DNA of the CDR3 is TGTGCCAGCAGGCTGACAGGGGAGACCCAGTACTTC. Translated: CASRLTGETQYF.

The V call is TRBV4-1, the J call TRBJ1-5, with a possible D match to TRBD1 (6 bases). Germline V lookup: CDR1 MGHRA, CDR2 YSYEKL. The CDR3 is 15 residues long. Trimming took 0 bases from V and 5 from J, leaving 11 bases between them. The CDR3 region is CASSQDIPGDQPQHF. As DNA, the CDR3 is TGCGCCAGCAGCCAAGATATCCCAGGGGATCAGCCCCAGCATTTT.

The chain uses TRBV7-9 and TRBJ2-1, with D maybe TRBD2 (7 bases). CDR1 and CDR2 from the germline V gene are SEHNR and FQNEAQ (reference sequence). The CDR3 spans 16 residues. Trimming cost V 5 bases and J 3 bases, with 17 bases left between them. The CDR3 spells CASSPRGGTIYNEQFF. CDR3 sequence (DNA): TGTGCCAGCAGCCCGAGGGGGGGCACCATCTACAATGAGCAGTTCTTC.

This sequence joins TRBV5-6 and TRBJ1-2; 10 positions agree with TRBD1. Germline-derived CDR1 and CDR2 are SGHDT and YYEEEE. The length of the CDR3 is 14 residues. V gave up 3 bases and J gave up 5 bases; unmatched junction bases: 4. The CDR3 coding sequence is TGTGCCAGCAGCTCCATGGACAGGGGGTATGGCTACACCTTC. It is translated as CASSSMDRGYGYTF. The full variable domain, its missing parts supplied by reference TRBV5-6 and TRBJ1-2, is DAGVTQSPTHLIKTRGQQVTLRCSPKSGHDTVSWYQQALGQGPQFIFQYYEEEERQRGNFPDRFSGHQFPNYSSELNVNALLLGDSALYLCASSSMDRGYGYTFGSGTRLTVV.

The chain uses TRBV18 and TRBJ2-7, with 9 bases identical to TRBD2. The germline CDR1 and CDR2 sequences are KGHSH and LQKENI. V was clipped by 2 bases and J by 2 bases; unmatched bases: 4. The CDR3 extends over 15 amino acids. CDR3 nucleotide sequence: TGTGCCAGCTCACCAACGACTAGCGGAACCTACGAGCAGTACTTC. It specifies CASSPTTSGTYEQYF. The variable domain in full, with the rest retrieved from reference TRBV18 and TRBJ2-7, is NAGVMQNPRHLVRRRGQEARLRCSPMKGHSHVYWYRQLPEEGLKFMVYLQKENIIDESGMPKERFSAEFPKEGPSILRIQQVVRGDSAAYFCASSPTTSGTYEQYFGPGTRLTVT.

The chain recombines TRBV25-1 with TRBJ2-1; 12 positions match TRBD2. The length of the CDR3 is 15 residues. Unmatched junction bases numbered 5, after V lost 3 bases and J lost 8 bases. Germline CDR1 and CDR2: MGHDK and SYGVNS. The CDR3 DNA reads as TGTGCCAGCAGTGACGAATGGACTAGCGGGGATGAGCAGTTCTTC. Translation: CASSDEWTSGDEQFF.

The chain employs TRBV7-6 and TRBJ1-2, with 7 bases that match TRBD1. CDR1 and CDR2 (germline): SGHVS, FNYEAQ. This CDR3 region has 15 residues. Trimming at V came to 5 bases and at J to 8 bases, leaving 14 bases not matched to a gene. The DNA for the CDR3 is TGTGCCAGCAGCACCCGGGACACAGGGGTGGAGGGCTACACCTTC. Translation gives CASSTRDTGVEGYTF.

This sequence joins TRBV30 and TRBJ2-2; the D gene is possibly TRBD2 (6 bases). Trimming removed 2 bases from V and 4 bases from J, with 14 bases in between. Germline lookup yields CDR1 GTSNPN and CDR2 SVGIG (reference sequence). This CDR3 has 15 residues. DNA of the CDR3: TGTGCCTGGAGTCTGGGACTTGAACCCACCGGGGAGCTGTTTTTT. This translates into CAWSLGLEPTGELFF.

This clone was seen once. This chain connects TRBV30 to TRBJ2-5, with D maybe TRBD2 (5 bases). Germline CDR1 reads GTSNPN; CDR2 reads SVGIG (reference sequence). This CDR3 is 14 amino acids long. V lost 0 bases to trimming and J lost 2 bases, with 10 bases between them. CDR3 DNA: TGTGCCTGGAGTGTACTAGTGCAACAAGAGACCCAGTACTTC. Its translation: CAWSVLVQQETQYF.

CDR3 sequence reads: CAISDGQVTSASPLHF. CDR3 in DNA: TGTGCCATCAGTGACGGACAGGTTACGTCGGCGTCACCCCTCCACTTT. This chain joins TRBV10-3 and TRBJ1-6; 7 positions match TRBD1. Germline CDR1 is ENHRY and CDR2 is SYGVKD. V shed 3 bases, J shed 10 bases, and the junction held 12 bases outside the gene matches. This CDR3 has 16 amino acids.

This chain connects TRBV6-1 to TRBJ1-5, with TRBD1 identical over 12 bases. In germline, CDR1 is MNHNS, CDR2 SASEGT. The CDR3 is 14 amino acids. The trim removed 8 bases at V and 7 bases at J, leaving 6 bases unmatched. CDR3 protein: CASWDRGLGQPQHF. In nucleotides, the CDR3 is TGTGCCAGCTGGGACAGGGGGCTGGGACAGCCCCAGCATTTT.

The chain recombines TRBV15 with TRBJ2-1; the match to TRBD1 covers 10 bases. This CDR3 comprises 16 residues. The J segment lost 6 bases and the V segment lost 1 base, leaving 6 bases of the junction unmatched. Germline V gene data show CDR1 as LNHNV and CDR2 as YYDKDF (reference sequence). The CDR3 DNA is TGTGCCACCAGCAGAGCCCTCGGGACAGGGGTCAATGAGCAGTTCTTC. Amino acid sequence: CATSRALGTGVNEQFF.

This rearrangement joins TRBV27 to TRBJ1-1; D uncertain. The V gene's germline CDR1 is MNHEY and CDR2 SMNVEV (reference sequence). This CDR3 contains 15 residues. V lost 3 bases, J lost 1 base, and 12 bases lay in between. The CDR3 sequence: CASSLRGARNTEAFF. In DNA, the CDR3 is TGTGCCAGCAGTTTGCGGGGAGCTCGGAACACTGAAGCTTTCTTT.

The V call is TRBV7-6, the J call TRBJ2-7; 10 bases are a match to TRBD2. The germline V gene encodes CDR1 SGHVS and CDR2 FNYEAQ. V shed 5 bases, J shed 0 bases, and the junction held 10 bases outside the gene matches. The CDR3 runs to 17 residues. In nucleotides, the CDR3 is TGTGCCAGCAGCCTCCTAGCGGGAGACAACCTCTCCTACGAGCAGTACTTC. Its translation: CASSLLAGDNLSYEQYF.

This chain uses TRBV7-2 with TRBJ2-3; no firm D call. The V end was cut by 7 bases, the J end by 3 bases, with 14 bases between. Per germline, CDR1 SGHTA and CDR2 FQGNSA. The CDR3 has 14 amino acids. CDR3 nucleotides: TGTGCCAGCAAGGAGTGGCCGGGTACAGATACGCAGTATTTT. Translating gives CASKEWPGTDTQYF.

This clone is a singleton in its sample. This rearrangement joins TRBV6-5 to TRBJ1-2; possible D gene TRBD1, 5 bases. V dropped 2 bases and J dropped 3 bases, with 7 bases sitting between them. The germline gives CDR1 MNHEY, CDR2 SVGAGI. The CDR3 covers 13 residues. CDR3 region: CASSYGGDYGYTF. CDR3 in DNA: TGTGCCAGCAGTTACGGGGGGGACTATGGCTACACCTTC.

This chain joins TRBV6-4 and TRBJ2-6, with D uncertain. Per germline, CDR1 MRHNA and CDR2 SNTAGT. This CDR3 is built from 17 residues. The ends were cut back, 0 bases at V and 3 bases at J, with 12 bases in the middle. The CDR3 bases are TGTGCCAGCAGTGACTCAGCAGGATCCGGTGGGGCCAACGTCCTGACTTTC. As protein: CASSDSAGSGGANVLTF.

The DNA for the CDR3 is TGTGCCAGCAGCCCTCGTGACAGACGGAACTATGGCTACACCTTC. Translating gives CASSPRDRRNYGYTF. The chain employs TRBV9 and TRBJ1-2, with D possibly TRBD1 on 5 matching bases. This CDR3 region has 15 residues. CDR1 is SGDLS, CDR2 YYNGEE, per germline. Trimming stripped 4 bases from V and 2 bases from J, with 15 bases between.

The chain uses TRBV7-2 and TRBJ2-7; no clear D gene. Per the germline V gene, CDR1 is SGHTA and CDR2 is FQGNSA. V shed 6 bases and J shed 1 base, with 10 bases lying between them. The CDR3 totals 13 residues. The CDR3 sequence: CASSVTTSYEQYF. The DNA for the CDR3 is TGTGCCAGCAGTGTTACTACTTCCTACGAGCAGTACTTC.

The V call is TRBV11-2, the J call TRBJ2-1, with D tentatively TRBD2 (6 bases). Germline V CDR1 and CDR2: SGHAT, FQNNGV. This CDR3 contains 16 residues. Trimming stripped 2 bases from V and 6 bases from J, with 17 bases between. CDR3 loop: CASSLPTRPIGNEQFF. CDR3 coding DNA: TGTGCCAGCAGCTTACCGACTAGACCCATCGGCAATGAGCAGTTCTTC.

The chain combines TRBV5-4 with TRBJ1-2; D gene ambiguous. In germline, CDR1 is SGHNT, CDR2 YYREEE (reference sequence). V was pared by 1 base and J by 8 bases, with 15 bases between. The CDR3 runs to 14 residues. CDR3 DNA sequence: TGTGCCAGCAGCTTGATAGACTGGACTCGGGGCTACACCTTC. Amino acids: CASSLIDWTRGYTF. Full variable domain (rest looked up from reference TRBV5-4 and TRBJ1-2): ETGVTQSPTHLIKTRGQQVTLRCSSQSGHNTVSWYQQALGQGPQFIFQYYREEENGRGNFPPRFSGLQFPNYSSELNVNALELDDSALYLCASSLIDWTRGYTFGSGTRLTVV.